This TCR beta chain was identified in a study of shared clonotypes between healthy human individuals (dated by TCRdb to about 2020). About the study as a whole: The cohort included three men and two women between 18 and 49 years of age. To increase sequencing depth and limit assay-specific biases, different laboratories used diverse techniques to prepare libraries and sequence TCR repertoires. To estimate repertoire size and how much clonotype sharing occurs between individuals, the study deeply sequenced the blood TCR repertoires of roughly 5 healthy adults. Between about 0.85 and 9.5 billion PBMCs per donor were obtained by leukapheresis. Per donor, three plates each were used for CD4 naive and CD4 memory, two for CD8 naive, and one for CD8 memory.

Overall study results and their limits: Clonotypes shared by all four sorted-subset donors showed higher generation probabilities than non-shared clonotypes. Only blood was sampled, and tissue TCR repertoires likely differ from those in blood. Across a handful of donors, roughly 5.1% of naive CD4, more than 3% of naive CD8, 2.3% of memory CD4, and 0.4% of memory CD8 clonotypes were shared. The genetic and exposure-history diversity represented was limited by the small number of donors. Estimated clonotype richness was generally larger for naive than for memory subsets. Rarefaction of sorted-subset datasets indicated incomplete sequencing despite the large sequencing depth. Pairwise subsampling indicated that sequencing depth was expected to affect the degree of clonotype sharing among donors.

The CDR3 starts with the cysteine, ends with the phenylalanine, and has 13 residues. The sequence is cut down to CDR3 DNA, 39 bases in frame from base 1. The V end loses 1 base and the J end loses 9 bases, and a stretch of 10 bases separates them. CDR1 is given as SGHTA and CDR2 as FQGNSA, both from the germline V gene. TCR CDR3 regions were amplified from genomic DNA by multiplex PCR using the deep immunoSEQ assay. Genomic DNA extracted from each cell subset was distributed evenly over all wells of several immunoSEQ 96-well plates, and each plate served as one replicate. Each replicate PCR for sorted subsets received around 210 ng genomic DNA, equal to tens of thousands of T cell genomes. Purified libraries were quantified with a Qubit 3.0 fluorometer, sized on a Bioanalyzer 2100, and re-quantified with the KAPA Library Quantification kit. A separate single-read 150-cycle Illumina NextSeq 550 flow cell was used to sequence each immunoSEQ 96-well plate. On the authors' methods: Because the immunoSEQ output held only junctional sequences and lacked quality scores, the filtering could not match the filtering applied to full-length reads. To assign V/J genes and CDR3, sequences were annotated using PyIR, a Python wrapper for IgBLAST v1.9, with IMGT germline references. Any read was removed if the V/J assignment was weak (E-value above 1e-6), the CDR3 was missing, or the read contained stop codons, out-of-frame junctions, or ambiguous translated residues. V3J clonotypes were defined by identical inferred V gene, J gene, and CDR3 amino acid sequence. Percentage overlap between repertoires was computed as shared unique clonotypes divided by the size of the smaller repertoire. Repertoire richness was assessed with RTK rarefaction, the Chao1 estimator, and Recon v2.1 estimates of unobserved clonotypes. Generation probabilities for all TCRbeta clonotypes obtained by the gDNA method from a few donors were computed using OLGA. The table was pulled from immuneACCESS by TCRdb, which kept in-frame rearrangements only. Such tables lose some clones; where checked, under half of the loss comes from unresolved V genes, and the rest has no known cause. From that table come the V and J calls and clone size; the DNA was used to work out D and trimming. The sample contains about 2.3 million clones, 92% of them found a single time. The ten largest clonotypes hold 0.37% of the sample.

Healthy HIV-negative adults with no recently reported acute infections or vaccinations were included as donors. Every donor was a Caucasian adult living in Nashville, Tennessee, USA. CD4+ T cells were enriched by magnetic negative selection; naive cells were then positively selected on CD45RA, and the negative fraction formed the memory subset. After blood collection by leukapheresis, PBMCs were isolated using Ficoll-Histopaque density gradient centrifugation and then cryopreserved in the vapor phase of liquid nitrogen. Analytical flow cytometry was used to check the purity and quantity of every magnetically sorted T cell population. From each sorted fraction, genomic DNA was isolated and quantified by UV absorbance on a Nanodrop 2000c. Remarks on this clone: The specificity of this receptor is unknown. The input lacks base qualities; no much larger clone sits a single base away.

The TCR comes from a man aged 18 to 30 in good health. Some clones in this sample may be carry-over from other donors' samples. Sample: naive CD4+ T cells from PBMCs. The label giving this sample's cell subset or site can be read as: CD45RA+ positively selected. The chain was built from TRBV7-2 and TRBJ2-1; no D gene can be assigned with confidence. The CDR3 amino acid sequence is: CASSLEPRSEQFF. The base sequence is TGTGCCAGCAGCTTAGAGCCCCGGTCTGAGCAGTTCTTC.